This is a list of T cell receptor beta chains from one sample in a study of cytomegalovirus exposure and HLA in healthy donors. Libraries were prepared by immunoSEQ multiplex PCR; TCRdb keeps only in-frame clonotypes and omits some of them. The table shows 36,000 or so clones, with 84% occurring only once. The sequenced material came from PBMCs. These receptors all come from a woman aged 18-29 years in good health and CMV-seronegative. Each CDR3 is given with its conserved first and last residue.

J | V | CDR3
TRBJ1-5 | TRBV29-1 | CSVSQNQNQPQHF
TRBJ1-1 | TRBV15 | CATSKGGAGGTEAFF
TRBJ2-7 | TRBV4-1 | CASSQHGQASAYEQYF
TRBJ2-1 | TRBV7-7 | CASSVGQGVYNEQFF
TRBJ2-1 | TRBV4-1 | CASSQATGDNEQFF
TRBJ2-1 | TRBV9 | CASTNSPRAGTYNEQFF
TRBJ2-5 | TRBV27 | CASSLFSGGKETQYF
TRBJ2-2 | TRBV19 | CASSMTGANTGELFF
TRBJ1-2 | TRBV29-1 | CSVLSRANYGYTF
TRBJ2-7 | TRBV6-5 | CASSYRDRRSYEQYF
TRBJ2-7 | TRBV6-5 | CASRLSGFAYEQYF
TRBJ2-5 | TRBV2 | CASTENTGAQYF
TRBJ2-5 | TRBV5-1 | CASSLGDQGLETQYF
TRBJ2-7 | TRBV27 | CASSLWDSGTGYGEQYF
TRBJ2-3 | TRBV19 | CASSTDRSGTDTQYF
NA | TRBV27 | CASSRGGQAYEQYF
TRBJ2-4 | TRBV29-1 | CSVEDRSLAKNIQYF
TRBJ2-3 | TRBV7-2 | CASSLRRGPRTDTQYF
TRBJ2-7 | TRBV9 | CASSVAGGPSGYEQYF
TRBJ2-7 | TRBV28 | CASSGREWGTNYEQYF
TRBJ2-3 | TRBV7-9 | CASSLRISTDTQYF
TRBJ2-1 | TRBV6-5 | CASSYLAHREQFF
TRBJ2-5 | TRBV5-3 | CARSLLTNHQETQYF
TRBJ2-4 | TRBV6-5 | CASSYLQGGNIQYF
TRBJ2-1 | TRBV7-6 | CASSLIGTSGGEQFF
TRBJ2-3 | TRBV5-1 | CASNVWGGDVTSGATAVTQYF
TRBJ1-1 | TRBV5-4 | CASSLAVGVGTEAFF
TRBJ2-1 | TRBV28 | CASSTTDEQFF
TRBJ1-1 | TRBV5-1 | CASSLAGETEAFF
TRBJ2-5 | TRBV19 | CASSSGFETQYF
TRBJ1-2 | TRBV2 | CASRQRSDPSRGYTF
TRBJ1-3 | TRBV5-6 | CASSLAAQGAGNTIYF
TRBJ2-3 | TRBV7-3 | CASSPGGLAGSDTQYF
TRBJ2-1 | TRBV18 | CASSPPLGWAGYNEQFF
TRBJ2-7 | TRBV7-2 | CASSLYPATYEQYF
TRBJ1-4 | TRBV18 | CASSPPVWDKENEKLFF
TRBJ2-3 | TRBV6-4 | CASSEAGGGTDTQYF
TRBJ1-1 | TRBV6-5 | CASSPGTGSSEAFF
TRBJ2-3 | TRBV11-2 | CASSRLAGGTDTQYF
TRBJ2-5 | TRBV29-1 | CSVMGLAGGPHETQYF
TRBJ1-1 | TRBV25-1 | CASSIDSRNTEAFF
NA | TRBV28 | CASTLLWDRGSEQYF
TRBJ2-5 | TRBV7-2 | CASSYGLAETQYF
TRBJ2-1 | TRBV9 | CASSPSGYPIEQFF
TRBJ2-7 | TRBV4-3 | CASSQDPGTGTYEQYF
TRBJ2-2 | TRBV11-2 | CASSFLSGLAGGRDGELFF
TRBJ2-1 | TRBV7-2 | CASSSSTEREQFF
TRBJ2-7 | TRBV5-1 | CASSFSSYEQYF
TRBJ2-3 | TRBV6-4 | CASSGTGGGDTQYF
TRBJ2-5 | TRBV5-1 | CASSLVTSGGPYQETQYF
TRBJ2-5 | TRBV5-1 | CASSLQETQYF